One T cell receptor (beta chain) is described in this entry. Its target is not known. Libraries were made from TCR beta cDNA, and they carried unique molecular identifiers. TCRdb reanalysed the PCR reads using MiXCR and keeps one entry per CDR3 protein. The sample has some 690,000 distinct CDR3 sequences, roughly 30% seen once. V lost 5 bases and J lost 3, with 19 bases in between. In germline, CDR1 is SGHTA, CDR2 FQGNSA. The CDR3 has 16 residues. This sample is drawn from a study of post-analysis software for immune sequencing data. Overall study: Recorded subtypes: relapsing-remitting, secondary progressive, progressive-relapsing; some patients unannotated. Findings and limits, study-wide: Diversity measured as normalized Chao1 was significantly lower in multiple sclerosis patients than in controls. Relative to controls, patients had about five TRBV segments at higher frequency, with TRBV5-6, TRBV5-1 and TRBV20-1 among these.

This TCR was recovered from a girl under 18 with multiple sclerosis. The chain is built from TRBV7-2 and TRBJ1-2; D unresolved. Material: blood. The CDR3 bases are TGTGCCAGCAGCCCGGGCCGGCGGATCCTGGACTATGGCTACACCTTC. Amino acid sequence: CASSPGRRILDYGYTF. The full variable domain, completed using reference TRBV7-2 and TRBJ1-2, is GAGVSQSPSNKVTEKGKDVELRCDPISGHTALYWYRQSLGQGLEFLIYFQGNSAPDKSGLPSDRFSAERTGGSVSTLTIQRTQQEDSAVYLCASSPGRRILDYGYTFGSGTRLTVV.